Each of the 16 T cell receptor beta chains below was sequenced from the same sample in a study of beta chain features in type 1 diabetes (dated by TCRdb to 2017 to 2018). Library generation was performed with the immunoSEQ multiplex PCR assay. The entire isolated RNA was reverse transcribed using the High Capacity cDNA Reverse Transcription Kit, and thus expressed TCRB transcripts were sequenced. Imported from immuneACCESS, the table was reduced by TCRdb to in-frame sequences with V and J called. These copies leave out some clones; in studies compared against another copy, an unresolved V gene accounts for under half, and the cause of the remainder is not known. This sample lists hundreds of thousands of clones; around an eighth were detected once. The ten largest make up 0.022% of the sample. Study-wide conclusions, independent of this receptor: A moderate but significant shortening of TCRB CDR3 length was observed in type 1 diabetes patients in all four CD4+ subsets.

For these TCRs, the target antigens are not known. Source material: naive CD4+ T cells from blood. According to the study, the label for this sample's cell subset or site signals: true naive CD4+ T cells. The source of these receptors is a man in his late teens or twenties with type 1 diabetes.

This clone was counted between two and nine times. The genes are TRBV7-2 and TRBJ1-2; 9 nucleotides match TRBD1. Germline lookup yields CDR1 SGHTA and CDR2 FQGNSA. The CDR3 is made up of 14 amino acids. V gave up 5 bases and J gave up 3 bases; unmatched junction bases: 4. The CDR3 region is CASSRDREDYGYTF. The DNA for the CDR3 is TGTGCCAGCAGCCGGGACAGGGAGGACTATGGCTACACCTTC.

The rearrangement links TRBV6-5 to TRBJ2-6; the D call may be TRBD1 or TRBD2 (5 bases each). Germline-derived CDR1 and CDR2 are MNHEY and SVGAGI. The length of the CDR3 is 16 residues. V was pared by 4 bases and J by 3 bases, with 13 bases between. This CDR3 is CASSLTGLIGANVLTF. CDR3 nucleotides: TGTGCCAGCAGTTTAACAGGACTCATTGGGGCCAACGTCCTGACTTTC.

This clone was detected a few times. The chain links TRBV27 to TRBJ2-5; 9 bases are a match to TRBD2. The length of the CDR3 is 16 residues. Looked up from germline, CDR1 is MNHEY and CDR2 is SMNVEV (reference sequence). The V segment lost 0 bases and the J segment 5 bases; nucleotides outside the gene matches: 7. The CDR3 reads CASSLSAGGRVETQYF. The CDR3 DNA sequence: TGTGCCAGCAGTTTATCAGCGGGGGGACGGGTGGAGACCCAGTACTTC.

V is TRBV7-2 and J is TRBJ2-5; tentative D call: TRBD2 (6 bases). Germline loops: CDR1 SGHTA, CDR2 FQGNSA. The V and J ends lost 4 bases and 1 base respectively, with 10 bases between them. This CDR3 spans 14 amino acids. CDR3 amino acids: CASSSRDSQETQYF. The DNA for the CDR3 is TGTGCCAGCAGCTCGCGGGACTCCCAAGAGACCCAGTACTTC.

This clone was detected a few times. V gene TRBV7-2 combines with J gene TRBJ1-6; unclear D gene. Looked up from germline, CDR1 is SGHTA and CDR2 is FQGNSA. CDR3 length: 16 residues. The V end lost 4 bases, the J end lost 5 bases, and 15 bases lay between the germline ends. The chain's CDR3 is CASSSRVLGNNSPLHF. The CDR3 coding sequence is TGTGCCAGCAGCTCGAGGGTACTTGGCAATAATTCACCCCTCCACTTT.

The chain is built from TRBV7-2 and TRBJ1-5; D might be TRBD1 (5 bases). This CDR3 region has 16 residues. Trimming shortened V by 2 bases and J by 3 bases, and 14 bases separated the two germline ends. The germline CDR1 and CDR2 sequences are SGHTA and FQGNSA. The CDR3 DNA sequence: TGTGCCAGCAGCTTATCTTCGCCAGGGAACAATCAGCCCCAGCATTTT. It is translated as CASSLSSPGNNQPQHF.

This clone was picked up a small number of times. CDR3 sequence (DNA): TGTGCCAGCAGTTTGTACCCCGGGGAGCTGTTTTTT. Translation: CASSLYPGELFF. The rearrangement links TRBV28 to TRBJ2-2, with unresolved D. Germline V gives CDR1 MDHEN, CDR2 SYDVKM. This CDR3 region has 12 residues. V lost 3 bases, J lost 6 bases, and 5 bases lay in between.

This clone was counted between two and nine times. V gene TRBV29-1 combines with J gene TRBJ2-1, with 7 nucleotides matching TRBD2. This CDR3 region has 14 residues. Trimming cost V 5 bases and J 3 bases; bases outside gene matches: 7. Germline lookup yields CDR1 SQVTM and CDR2 ANQGSEA. CDR3 sequence: CSVRAGPNYNEQFF. Here the CDR3 DNA reads TGCAGCGTTCGAGCGGGACCAAACTACAATGAGCAGTTCTTC.

V is TRBV27 and J is TRBJ2-4; 12 bases are shared with TRBD1. This CDR3 is built from 18 residues. J was trimmed by 1 base and V by 8 bases; bases with no gene match: 12. CDR1 and CDR2 (germline): MNHEY, SMNVEV (reference sequence). As DNA, the CDR3 is TGTGCCAGCGCCTTCGTGGGACAGGGGGCGAGGGCCAAAAACATTCAGTACTTC. Amino acids: CASAFVGQGARAKNIQYF.

There are a few counts of this clone. This sequence joins TRBV5-6 and TRBJ2-7; possibly TRBD1 for D (6 bases). The CDR3 extends over 14 amino acids. Looked up from germline, CDR1 is SGHDT and CDR2 is YYEEEE. V dropped 2 bases and J dropped 5 bases, with 14 bases sitting between them. This CDR3 reads CASSFRTEEDEQYF. CDR3 sequence (DNA): TGTGCCAGCAGCTTTCGGACAGAAGAGGACGAGCAGTACTTC.

This clone was recorded a few times. The J gene is TRBJ2-2, the V gene TRBV4-1, with 10 nucleotides matching TRBD2. Germline V gene sequence: CDR1 MGHRA, CDR2 YSYEKL. The CDR3 sequence is 15 residues long. The V and J ends lost 6 bases and 4 bases, in that order; junction bases with no gene match: 5. This CDR3 reads CASRVAGGLTGELFF. CDR3 sequence (DNA): TGCGCCAGCAGGGTAGCGGGGGGCCTCACCGGGGAGCTGTTTTTT.

This clone came up a few times. The CDR3 reads CASSPRPGDGYTF. The DNA of the CDR3 is TGTGCCAGCTCACCACGCCCGGGGGACGGCTACACCTTC. The gene calls are TRBV18 and TRBJ1-2, with a weak D call TRBD1 (5 bases). The germline V gene encodes CDR1 KGHSH and CDR2 LQKENI. V lost 1 base and J lost 8, with 11 bases in between. There are 13 residues in the CDR3. The whole variable domain, remainder taken from reference TRBV18 and TRBJ1-2, is NAGVMQNPRHLVRRRGQEARLRCSPMKGHSHVYWYRQLPEEGLKFMVYLQKENIIDESGMPKERFSAEFPKEGPSILRIQQVVRGDSAAYFCASSPRPGDGYTFGSGTRLTVV.

The V gene is TRBV4-1, the J gene TRBJ2-5, with no clear D. The germline gives CDR1 MGHRA, CDR2 YSYEKL. The CDR3 is 13 residues long. Trimming cost V 4 bases and J 1 base, with 7 bases left between them. The CDR3 DNA sequence: TGCGCCAGCAGCCTGGGAATCCAAGAGACCCAGTACTTC. This encodes CASSLGIQETQYF.

This clone was observed a few times. V gene TRBV30 combines with J gene TRBJ1-2; D remains unclear. Germline lookup yields CDR1 GTSNPN and CDR2 SVGIG (reference sequence). Trimming pared 5 bases from V and 8 bases from J, leaving 21 bases between. The CDR3 spans 14 residues. This CDR3 reads CAWGPRHINVGYTF. In DNA, the CDR3 is TGTGCCTGGGGCCCCCGACACATCAACGTGGGCTACACCTTC.

This clone has just a few counts. J is TRBJ1-2 and V is TRBV7-9; TRBD1 might be the D (5 bases). Germline V gives CDR1 SEHNR, CDR2 FQNEAQ (reference sequence). V was shortened by 4 bases and J by 8 bases, with 14 bases between the two germline ends. The CDR3 runs 13 residues. CDR3: CASSWGSQEGYTF. The CDR3 nucleotides read TGTGCCAGCAGCTGGGGGAGCCAGGAAGGCTACACCTTC. Full variable domain (rest looked up from reference TRBV7-9 and TRBJ1-2): DTGVSQNPRHKITKRGQNVTFRCDPISEHNRLYWYRQTLGQGPEFLTYFQNEAQLEKSRLLSDRFSAERPKGSFSTLEIQRTEQGDSAMYLCASSWGSQEGYTFGSGTRLTVV.

This clone was counted a few times. The chain recombines TRBV7-8 with TRBJ2-5; 9 bases align to TRBD1. Trimming took 4 bases from V and 5 from J; bases not matched to a gene: 8. CDR1 is SGHVS and CDR2 is FQNEAQ in the germline V gene. The CDR3 covers 15 residues. CDR3 nucleotide sequence: TGTGCCAGCAGCTCCCCCGGGACAGGGCGGGAGACCCAGTACTTC. Translated: CASSSPGTGRETQYF.